One sample yielded the 22 T cell receptor beta chains listed below, sequenced in a study of cytomegalovirus exposure and HLA in healthy donors. With 60 Vbeta and 13 Jbeta primers, the PCR was carried out. The table came from immunoSEQ multiplex PCR; TCRdb's copy has only in-frame clones and leaves some out. Of roughly 120,000 clones in the sample, roughly four fifths were seen once. Material: PBMCs. The source of these receptors is a male donor in good health and CMV-seropositive.

The V and J genes are TRBV7-2 and TRBJ1-5; 9 bases agree with TRBD1. This CDR3 is built from 16 residues. The V and J ends lost 5 bases and 6 bases, in that order; junction bases with no gene match: 11. The germline CDR1 and CDR2 sequences are SGHTA and FQGNSA. Written as DNA, the CDR3 is TGTGCCAGCAGCGAAGACACAGGGGGCGCGGGTCAGCCCCAGCATTTT. Translating gives CASSEDTGGAGQPQHF.

The gene calls are TRBV18 and TRBJ2-7; 7 bases map to TRBD2. Looked up from germline, CDR1 is KGHSH and CDR2 is LQKENI. This CDR3 has 13 residues. Trimming at V came to 5 bases and at J to 3 bases, leaving 4 bases not matched to a gene. CDR3 in amino acids: CASSGGGDYEQYF. CDR3 sequence (DNA): TGTGCCAGCTCAGGCGGGGGAGACTACGAGCAGTACTTC.

The V call is TRBV2, the J call TRBJ2-7; perhaps TRBD2 as D (6 bases). The germline V gene has CDR1 SNHLY and CDR2 FYNNEI. This CDR3 has 14 amino acids. The V end was cut by 4 bases, the J end by 4 bases, with 14 bases between. The CDR3 bases are TGTGCCAGCAGTGCACCGGGACTCAAATACGAGCAGTACTTC. Translation gives CASSAPGLKYEQYF.

The chain uses TRBV10-3 and TRBJ2-7, with 8 bases that match TRBD2. Germline V gene lookup returns CDR1 ENHRY and CDR2 SYGVKD. J gave up 5 bases and V 6 bases, and 6 bases lay outside the gene matches. CDR3 length equals 13 residues. The CDR3 sequence is CAIRQTSVHEQYF. CDR3 coding DNA: TGTGCCATCAGGCAGACTAGCGTCCACGAGCAGTACTTC.

The V and J genes are TRBV28 and TRBJ1-1; TRBD1 aligns across 9 bases. V lost 5 bases and J lost 0; bases outside the gene matches: 7. This CDR3 region has 16 residues. Germline CDR1 is MDHEN and CDR2 is SYDVKM. The CDR3 protein is CASSPGTGPMNTEAFF. The DNA for the CDR3 is TGTGCCAGCAGTCCCGGGACAGGGCCCATGAACACTGAAGCTTTCTTT.

The chain couples TRBV6-5 to TRBJ2-7; D not resolved. V was cut by 7 bases and J by 1 base, with 8 bases left in between. CDR1 MNHEY and CDR2 SVGAGI come from the germline V gene. The length of the CDR3 is 12 residues. CDR3 sequence reads: CASKAVSYEQYF. In nucleotides, the CDR3 is TGTGCCAGCAAGGCGGTTTCCTACGAGCAGTACTTC.

With regard to this clone: Germline and junction disagree at one end, which may indicate a read error. This chain connects TRBV7-9 to TRBJ1-2, with D uncertain. This CDR3 is 17 amino acids long. Germline V gene sequence: CDR1 SEHNR, CDR2 FQNEAQ (reference sequence). Written as DNA, the CDR3 is TGTTCCAGCAGCTCCCTTGTCGACTTCCCTCTAGGCTATGGCTACACCTTC. Translation: CSSSSLVDFPLGYGYTF.

The chain carries TRBV28 and TRBJ1-5; 7 bases are a match to TRBD1. This CDR3 region has 18 residues. Germline CDR1 is MDHEN and CDR2 is SYDVKM. The junction had 18 bases not matched to a gene; V was cut back by 4 bases and J by 6 bases. CDR3 loop: CASSSIRSDRVGGQPQHF. CDR3 coding DNA: TGTGCCAGCAGTTCCATCCGATCTGACAGGGTTGGCGGTCAGCCCCAGCATTTT.

This clone was seen only once. The chain has TRBV27 and TRBJ1-1, with unresolved D. Germline CDR1 and CDR2: MNHEY and SMNVEV (reference sequence). The length of the CDR3 is 13 residues. Between the trimmed V and J ends, which lost 2 bases and 11 bases, there was a span of 15 bases. The DNA for the CDR3 is TGTGCCAGCAGTTTAACGGCCTGGGCGGGGGCTTTCTTT. Residues: CASSLTAWAGAFF.

The CDR3 spells CASLVGQGYNSPLHF. The CDR3 coding sequence is TGTGCCAGCCTTGTGGGACAGGGATATAATTCACCCCTCCACTTT. V and J are TRBV2 and TRBJ1-6; 9 bases line up with TRBD1. V trimming: 8 bases; J trimming: 4 bases; junction bases outside the gene matches: 6. This CDR3 is 15 amino acids long. CDR1 is SNHLY and CDR2 is FYNNEI in the germline V gene. The complete variable domain, with remaining parts taken from reference TRBV2 and TRBJ1-6, reads EPEVTQTPSHQVTQMGQEVILRCVPISNHLYFYWYRQILGQKVEFLVSFYNNEISEKSEIFDDQFSVERPDGSNFTLKIRSTKLEDSAMYFCASLVGQGYNSPLHFGNGTRLTVT.

As for this clone: The same CDR3 can be traced to other DNA sequences in this sample. This chain links TRBV10-3 with TRBJ2-1; 8 nucleotides agree with TRBD2. CDR3 length equals 15 residues. J lost 5 bases, V lost 2 bases, and 5 bases had no gene match. Germline loops: CDR1 ENHRY, CDR2 SYGVKD. This chain's CDR3 is CAISETSGKNNEQFF. CDR3 bases: TGTGCCATCAGTGAGACTAGCGGAAAAAACAATGAGCAGTTCTTC.

The rearrangement uses TRBV19 and TRBJ2-4; maybe TRBD2 (6 bases). The germline V gene encodes CDR1 LNHDA and CDR2 SQIVND (reference sequence). This CDR3 spans 20 amino acids. With 10 bases removed from V and 9 bases from J, the gap between germline ends came to 40 bases. The CDR3 is CATLGPYTPFLGSSYVIQYF. As DNA, the CDR3 is TGTGCCACTTTGGGTCCCTACACCCCTTTCCTCGGGAGCTCGTACGTCATTCAGTACTTC.

The rearrangement uses TRBV30 and TRBJ2-5, with 11 bases aligning to TRBD2. Germline V gives CDR1 GTSNPN, CDR2 SVGIG (reference sequence). V lost 3 bases and J lost 1; bases outside the gene matches: 7. The CDR3 extends over 16 amino acids. CDR3 nucleotides: TGTGCCTGGAGCGGGCTAGCGGGAGGTGGCCAAGAGACCCAGTACTTC. This gives the protein CAWSGLAGGGQETQYF.

This clone appeared once. The genes are TRBV5-6 and TRBJ1-2; 8 bases match TRBD1. V trimming: 4 bases; J trimming: 4 bases; junction bases outside the gene matches: 9. CDR1 is SGHDT and CDR2 is YYEEEE in the germline V gene. The CDR3 totals 15 residues. The DNA for the CDR3 is TGTGCCAGCAGCATGGACAGGGTAGGGGCCTATGGCTACACCTTC. Residues: CASSMDRVGAYGYTF.

This chain connects TRBV25-1 to TRBJ2-3, with D possibly TRBD2 on 7 matching bases. This CDR3 spans 15 amino acids. Trimming took off 2 bases at V and 5 bases at J, with 14 bases between the two ends. CDR1 and CDR2 (germline): MGHDK, SYGVNS. DNA of the CDR3: TGTGCCAGCAGTGAAGGGGGGGGGCGAGGAGATACGCAGTATTTT. Protein product: CASSEGGGRGDTQYF.

This chain links TRBV6-1 with TRBJ1-5; 11 bases line up with TRBD1. The V gene's germline CDR1 is MNHNS and CDR2 SASEGT. This CDR3 region has 14 residues. Unmatched junction bases numbered 3, after V lost 7 bases and J lost 4 bases. CDR3 protein: CASIGTGGNQPQHF. CDR3 DNA: TGTGCCAGCATCGGGACAGGGGGGAATCAGCCCCAGCATTTT.

The chain is built from TRBV21-1 and TRBJ1-1; the table assigns TRBD1, which was not confirmed against the DNA. TRBV21-1 is recorded as a pseudogene. CDR3 size: 15 residues. CDR3 nucleotides: TGTGCCAGCAGCAAAGTGGGGACAATGAACACTGAAGCTTTCTTT. Translated, it gives CASSKVGTMNTEAFF.

The V gene is TRBV6-1, the J gene TRBJ2-3; no firm D call. Trimming pared 4 bases from V and 5 bases from J, leaving 7 bases between. Germline V lookup: CDR1 MNHNS, CDR2 SASEGT. There are 12 residues in the CDR3. CDR3 in DNA: TGTGCCAGCAGTGTCACAGAAGATACGCAGTATTTT. It encodes CASSVTEDTQYF.

The genes are TRBV28 and TRBJ1-1; no clear D gene. CDR1 is MDHEN and CDR2 is SYDVKM in the germline V gene. The CDR3 totals 14 residues. The germline V and J ends were trimmed by 5 bases and 1 base, with 11 bases remaining between them. CDR3 sequence (DNA): TGTGCCAGCAGTCCCCAAGCCTCGAACACTGAAGCTTTCTTT. Translating it yields CASSPQASNTEAFF. The whole variable domain, remainder taken from reference TRBV28 and TRBJ1-1, is DVKVTQSSRYLVKRTGEKVFLECVQDMDHENMFWYRQDPGLGLRLIYFSYDVKMKEKGDIPEGYSVSREKKERFSLILESASTNQTSMYLCASSPQASNTEAFFGQGTRLTVV.

The chain employs TRBV27 and TRBJ2-1, with 12 bases aligning to TRBD2. The germline gives CDR1 MNHEY, CDR2 SMNVEV (reference sequence). The CDR3 is 19 amino acids. V trimming: 2 bases; J trimming: 7 bases; junction bases outside the gene matches: 15. Here the CDR3 DNA reads TGTGCCAGCAGTTTACTTGGCCTAGCGGGAGGGCCGTTAACGAATGAGCAGTTCTTC. This gives the protein CASSLLGLAGGPLTNEQFF.

The chain combines TRBV2 with TRBJ2-3; the D gene is possibly TRBD2 (7 bases). Deletions cut 2 bases from V and 2 bases from J, with 20 bases between. The CDR3 loop spans 18 amino acids. The germline CDR1 and CDR2 sequences are SNHLY and FYNNEI. The CDR3, as DNA: TGTGCCAGCAGTGAACCCCCCAGGAGGGAGGGGGTCACAGATACGCAGTATTTT. This gives the protein CASSEPPRREGVTDTQYF.

The chain is built from TRBV7-2 and TRBJ2-5; the match to TRBD2 covers 7 bases. With V trimmed by 2 bases and J by 5 bases, 5 bases remained unmatched. CDR1 is SGHTA, CDR2 FQGNSA, per germline. The CDR3 runs 14 residues. The CDR3 loop reads CASSLREGVETQYF. The CDR3 nucleotides are TGTGCCAGCAGCTTAAGGGAGGGCGTGGAGACCCAGTACTTC.